Presented here are 18 T cell receptor beta chains from one specimen sequenced in a study of OX40 agonist ivuxolimab in advanced cancers. Sequenced by immunoSEQ multiplex PCR; TCRdb stores in-frame clones only, minus some. The table lists tens of thousands of clones, around nine tenths of them singletons. Sequenced material: CD4+ or CD8+ T cells sorted from blood, taken in a trial of the OX40 agonist ivuxolimab. The source of these receptors is an adult with an advanced solid tumor such as melanoma, head and neck, liver or kidney cancer.

This clone appeared a single time. The genes are TRBV7-9 and TRBJ2-1, with a tentative D call TRBD1 (6 bases). In germline, CDR1 is SEHNR, CDR2 FQNEAQ (reference sequence). This CDR3 is 14 amino acids long. V was trimmed by 5 bases and J by 4 bases, leaving 12 bases between them. The CDR3 loop is CASSLLDRYNEQFF. The CDR3 bases are TGTGCCAGCAGCCTTCTAGACAGGTACAATGAGCAGTTCTTC.

The chain has TRBV11-1 and TRBJ2-1; TRBD2 agrees at 11 bases. J lost 0 bases, V lost 1 base, and 8 bases had no gene match. The CDR3 loop spans 19 amino acids. Germline V gives CDR1 SGHAT, CDR2 FQDESV (reference sequence). As DNA, the CDR3 is TGTGCCAGCAGCTTAGTGTCAGGGACTAGCGGAAGCTCCTACAATGAGCAGTTCTTC. Encoded protein: CASSLVSGTSGSSYNEQFF.

The chain has TRBV19 and TRBJ2-6, with D unresolved. Germline lookup yields CDR1 LNHDA and CDR2 SQIVND (reference sequence). V lost 5 bases to trimming and J lost 1 base, with 9 bases between them. The CDR3 loop spans 15 amino acids. The CDR3: CASSVGRSGANVLTF. The CDR3 region has the DNA TGTGCCAGTAGTGTAGGACGATCTGGGGCCAACGTCCTGACTTTC.

The chain uses TRBV19 and TRBJ2-3; D gene uncertain. This CDR3 has 13 residues. From germline, CDR1 is LNHDA and CDR2 SQIVND (reference sequence). V dropped 7 bases and J dropped 3 bases, with 11 bases sitting between them. The CDR3: CASNPSVTDTQYF. CDR3 in DNA: TGTGCCAGTAACCCCTCAGTAACAGATACGCAGTATTTT.

The chain has TRBV7-2 and TRBJ2-7; tentative D call: TRBD2 (5 bases). CDR1 and CDR2 from the germline V gene are SGHTA and FQGNSA. The CDR3 has 16 residues. The V end was cut by 1 base, the J end by 4 bases, with 17 bases between. The CDR3 sequence is CASSLEHRLQIYEQYF. CDR3 DNA sequence: TGTGCCAGCAGCTTAGAACACAGACTACAAATTTACGAGCAGTACTTC.

This clone was counted a single time. For the CDR3, the DNA is TGTGCCAGCAGCCTACAGGGGCAGAACACTGAAGCTTTCTTT. It codes for CASSLQGQNTEAFF. This rearrangement joins TRBV27 to TRBJ1-1, with 7 bases aligning to TRBD1. With V trimmed by 6 bases and J by 1 base, 5 bases remained unmatched. This CDR3 has 14 amino acids. The germline V gene has CDR1 MNHEY and CDR2 SMNVEV (reference sequence).

The V call is TRBV28, the J call TRBJ2-1, with TRBD2 matching over 15 bases. Trimming took 6 bases from V and 0 from J; bases not matched to a gene: 6. CDR1 is MDHEN and CDR2 is SYDVKM in the germline V gene. This CDR3 has 18 amino acids. This CDR3 reads CASRGTSGRTRSYNEQFF. DNA for the CDR3: TGTGCCAGCAGGGGGACTAGCGGGAGGACCCGCTCCTACAATGAGCAGTTCTTC.

This clone was seen a single time. The V gene is TRBV15, the J gene TRBJ1-5, with TRBD1 matching over 7 bases. Germline CDR1 reads LNHNV; CDR2 reads YYDKDF (reference sequence). CDR3 size: 17 residues. Trimming removed 2 bases from V and 5 bases from J; junction bases left unmatched: 12. The CDR3 here is CATSRHLLGTDYQPQHF. The DNA of the CDR3 is TGTGCCACCAGCAGACACCTGCTCGGGACAGACTATCAGCCCCAGCATTTT.

This rearrangement joins TRBV2 to TRBJ2-3; weak D call: TRBD1 (5 bases). Trimming cost V 10 bases and J 1 base, with 15 bases left between them. Looked up from germline, CDR1 is SNHLY and CDR2 is FYNNEI. The CDR3 has 14 amino acids. For the CDR3, the DNA is TGTGCCACCCTAAAGGGGCAACGCACAGATACGCAGTATTTT. Amino acid sequence: CATLKGQRTDTQYF.

There are a few counts of this clone. V usage is TRBV9 and J usage is TRBJ2-1; D remains ambiguous. Germline V gene sequence: CDR1 SGDLS, CDR2 YYNGEE. The CDR3 totals 16 residues. Trimming removed 0 bases from V and 5 bases from J, with 15 bases in between. The CDR3 sequence: CASSVALGFTDNEQFF. Here the CDR3 DNA reads TGTGCCAGCAGCGTAGCACTTGGTTTTACTGACAATGAGCAGTTCTTC.

This sequence joins TRBV5-1 and TRBJ2-3, with D possibly being TRBD1 or TRBD2 (6 bases each). The CDR3 loop spans 17 amino acids. Germline CDR1 and CDR2: SGHRS and YFSETQ. The V end was cut by 5 bases, the J end by 2 bases, with 21 bases between. In nucleotides, the CDR3 is TGCGCCAGCAGACGGGGGCGAGGGGCGCGAACCACAGATACGCAGTATTTT. This encodes CASRRGRGARTTDTQYF. Using reference TRBV5-1 and TRBJ2-3 for the parts outside the CDR3, the full variable domain is KAGVTQTPRYLIKTRGQQVTLSCSPISGHRSVSWYQQTPGQGLQFLFEYFSETQRNKGNFPGRFSGRQFSNSRSEMNVSTLELGDSALYLCASRRGRGARTTDTQYFGPGTRLTVL.

This clone has only one observation. This chain links TRBV5-1 with TRBJ2-7; 9 bases agree with TRBD1. V dropped 3 bases and J dropped 6; count of bases not matched to a gene: 13. The CDR3 spans 16 residues. Germline V CDR1 and CDR2: SGHRS, YFSETQ. CDR3 sequence reads: CASSSTSGTGWREQYF. CDR3 sequence (DNA): TGCGCCAGCAGCTCAACCTCCGGGACAGGGTGGCGCGAGCAGTACTTC.

V is TRBV6-5 and J is TRBJ1-2, with 7 bases fitting TRBD1. The J segment lost 4 bases and the V segment lost 4 bases, leaving 9 bases of the junction unmatched. The CDR3 is 15 residues long. Germline values: CDR1 MNHEY, CDR2 SVGAGI. CDR3 coding DNA: TGTGCCAGCAGTTCAATGACAGGGTCGGGCTATGGCTACACCTTC. Translating gives CASSSMTGSGYGYTF.

This clone was found a few times. The rearrangement uses TRBV10-2 and TRBJ1-1; D is perhaps TRBD1 (6 bases). CDR1 WSHSY and CDR2 SAAADI come from the germline V gene. CDR3 length equals 15 residues. The V end was cut by 0 bases, the J end by 4 bases, with 12 bases between. CDR3 loop: CASSESQGSTTEAFF. The CDR3 coding sequence is TGCGCCAGCAGTGAGTCGCAGGGGTCGACCACTGAAGCTTTCTTT.

The rearrangement uses TRBV19 and TRBJ1-1; D is perhaps TRBD1 (5 bases). Germline assignment: CDR1 LNHDA and CDR2 SQIVND (reference sequence). V was shortened by 1 base and J by 10 bases, with 19 bases between the two germline ends. The CDR3 runs to 15 residues. CDR3 nucleotide sequence: TGTGCCAGTAGTATAGGAGGCCTCCAGGGTCCTCGAGCTTTCTTT. As protein: CASSIGGLQGPRAFF. Full variable domain (missing parts from reference TRBV19 and TRBJ1-1): DGGITQSPKYLFRKEGQNVTLSCEQNLNHDAMYWYRQDPGQGLRLIYYSQIVNDFQKGDIAEGYSVSREKKESFPLTVTSAQKNPTAFYLCASSIGGLQGPRAFFGQGTRLTVV.

This clone was counted only a few times. Other nucleotide sequences in the sample specify the same CDR3. V and J are TRBV5-1 and TRBJ1-1, with D unclear. Germline values: CDR1 SGHRS, CDR2 YFSETQ. This CDR3 region has 15 residues. V was clipped by 0 bases and J by 0 bases, with 9 bases between them. The CDR3 bases are TGCGCCAGCAGCTTGGTTCCGGGAATGAACACTGAAGCTTTCTTT. Amino acid sequence: CASSLVPGMNTEAFF. The full variable domain, completed using reference TRBV5-1 and TRBJ1-1, is KAGVTQTPRYLIKTRGQQVTLSCSPISGHRSVSWYQQTPGQGLQFLFEYFSETQRNKGNFPGRFSGRQFSNSRSEMNVSTLELGDSALYLCASSLVPGMNTEAFFGQGTRLTVV.

The chain is built from TRBV27 and TRBJ1-1; 8 nucleotides align to TRBD1. In germline, CDR1 is MNHEY, CDR2 SMNVEV (reference sequence). The junction had 10 bases not matched to a gene; V was cut back by 6 bases and J by 4 bases. CDR3 length: 15 residues. CDR3: CASRDDRGSFTEAFF. As DNA, the CDR3 is TGTGCCAGCAGAGACGACAGGGGAAGTTTCACTGAAGCTTTCTTT.

The rearrangement joins TRBV30 to TRBJ2-6; 8 bases fit TRBD2. Germline CDR1 and CDR2: GTSNPN and SVGIG (reference sequence). The V segment lost 2 bases and the J segment 3 bases; nucleotides outside the gene matches: 9. This CDR3 region has 17 residues. CDR3 sequence (DNA): TGTGCCTGGAGTAAGGAAGCGGGAGAAGGTGGGGCCAACGTCCTGACTTTC. Its protein is CAWSKEAGEGGANVLTF.